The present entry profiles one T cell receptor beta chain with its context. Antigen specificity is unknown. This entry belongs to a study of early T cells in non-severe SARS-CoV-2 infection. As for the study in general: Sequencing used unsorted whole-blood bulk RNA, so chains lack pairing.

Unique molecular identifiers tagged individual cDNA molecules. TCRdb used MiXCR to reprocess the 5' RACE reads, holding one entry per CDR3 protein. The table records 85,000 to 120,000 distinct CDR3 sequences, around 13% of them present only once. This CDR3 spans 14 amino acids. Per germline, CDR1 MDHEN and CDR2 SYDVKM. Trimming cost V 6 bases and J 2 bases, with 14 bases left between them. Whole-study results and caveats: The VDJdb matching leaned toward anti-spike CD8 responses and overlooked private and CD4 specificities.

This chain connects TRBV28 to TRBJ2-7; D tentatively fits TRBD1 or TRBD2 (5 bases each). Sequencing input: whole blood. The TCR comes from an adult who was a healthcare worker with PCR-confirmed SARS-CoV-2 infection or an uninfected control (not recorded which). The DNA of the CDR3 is TGTGCCAGCAGCACCGGGACGGTCGCCTACGAGCAGTACTTC. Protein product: CASSTGTVAYEQYF.